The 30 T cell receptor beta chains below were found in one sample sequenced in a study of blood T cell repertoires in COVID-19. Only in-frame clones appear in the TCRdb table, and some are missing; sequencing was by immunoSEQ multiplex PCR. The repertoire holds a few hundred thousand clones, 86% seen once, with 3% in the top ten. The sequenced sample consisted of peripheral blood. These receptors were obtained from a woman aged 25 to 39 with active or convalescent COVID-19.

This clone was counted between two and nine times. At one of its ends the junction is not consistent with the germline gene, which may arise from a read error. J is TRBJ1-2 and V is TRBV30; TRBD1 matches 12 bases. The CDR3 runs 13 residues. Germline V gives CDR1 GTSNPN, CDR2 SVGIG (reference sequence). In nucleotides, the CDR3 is TGTGCCTGGAGTAAAGAGGGGACAGGGGGCTGCACCTTC. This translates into CAWSKEGTGGCTF.

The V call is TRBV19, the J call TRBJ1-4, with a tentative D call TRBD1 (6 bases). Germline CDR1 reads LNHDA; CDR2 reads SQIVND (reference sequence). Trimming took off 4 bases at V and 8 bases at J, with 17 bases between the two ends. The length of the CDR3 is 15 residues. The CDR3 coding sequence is TGTGCCAGTAGTAGATCGTGGGGGCTGGAAGAAAAACTGTTTTTT. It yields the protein CASSRSWGLEEKLFF. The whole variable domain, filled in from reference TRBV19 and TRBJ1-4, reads DGGITQSPKYLFRKEGQNVTLSCEQNLNHDAMYWYRQDPGQGLRLIYYSQIVNDFQKGDIAEGYSVSREKKESFPLTVTSAQKNPTAFYLCASSRSWGLEEKLFFGSGTQLSVL.

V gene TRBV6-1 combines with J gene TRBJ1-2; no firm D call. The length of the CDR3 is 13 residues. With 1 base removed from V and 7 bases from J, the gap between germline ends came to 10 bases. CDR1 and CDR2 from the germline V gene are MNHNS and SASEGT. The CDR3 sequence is CASSEGGMRGYTF. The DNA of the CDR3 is TGTGCCAGCAGTGAAGGAGGTATGCGTGGCTACACCTTC.

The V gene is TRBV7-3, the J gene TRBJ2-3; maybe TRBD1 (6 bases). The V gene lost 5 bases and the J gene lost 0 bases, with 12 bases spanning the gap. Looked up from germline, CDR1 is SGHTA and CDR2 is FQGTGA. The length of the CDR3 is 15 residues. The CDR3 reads CASSQTGLSTDTQYF. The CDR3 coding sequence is TGTGCCAGCAGCCAGACAGGCTTAAGCACAGATACGCAGTATTTT.

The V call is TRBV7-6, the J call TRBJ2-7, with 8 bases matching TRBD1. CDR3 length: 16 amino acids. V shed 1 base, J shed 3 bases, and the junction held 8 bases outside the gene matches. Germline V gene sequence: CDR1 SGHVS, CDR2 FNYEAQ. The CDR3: CASSLGIGTGYYEQYF. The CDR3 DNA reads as TGTGCCAGCAGCTTAGGGATTGGGACAGGCTACTACGAGCAGTACTTC.

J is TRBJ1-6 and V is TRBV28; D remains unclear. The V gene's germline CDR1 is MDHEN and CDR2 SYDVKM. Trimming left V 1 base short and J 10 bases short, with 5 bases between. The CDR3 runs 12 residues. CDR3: CASSLYQSPLHF. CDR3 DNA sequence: TGTGCCAGCAGTTTATACCAGTCACCCCTCCACTTT. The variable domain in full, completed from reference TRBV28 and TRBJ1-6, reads DVKVTQSSRYLVKRTGEKVFLECVQDMDHENMFWYRQDPGLGLRLIYFSYDVKMKEKGDIPEGYSVSREKKERFSLILESASTNQTSMYLCASSLYQSPLHFGNGTRLTVT.

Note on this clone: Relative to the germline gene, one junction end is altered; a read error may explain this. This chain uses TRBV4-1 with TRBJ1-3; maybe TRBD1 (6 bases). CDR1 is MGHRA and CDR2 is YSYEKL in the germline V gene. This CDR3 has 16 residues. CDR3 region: CPSSRLIQGDGNTIYF. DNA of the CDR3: TGCCCCAGCAGCCGACTCATACAGGGAGATGGAAACACCATATATTTT.

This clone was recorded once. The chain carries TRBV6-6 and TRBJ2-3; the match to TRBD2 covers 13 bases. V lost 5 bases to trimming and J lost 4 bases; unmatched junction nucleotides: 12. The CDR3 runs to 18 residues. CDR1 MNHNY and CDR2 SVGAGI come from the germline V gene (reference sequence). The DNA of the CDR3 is TGTGCCAGCAGTCCTAACCGAGGACTAGCGGGGGCCGCAGATACGCAGTATTTT. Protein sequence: CASSPNRGLAGAADTQYF.

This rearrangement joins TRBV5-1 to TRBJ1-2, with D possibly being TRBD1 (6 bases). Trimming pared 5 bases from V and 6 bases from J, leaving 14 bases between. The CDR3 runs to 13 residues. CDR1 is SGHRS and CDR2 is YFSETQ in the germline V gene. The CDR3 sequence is CASSTGQSDGYTF. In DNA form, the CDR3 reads TGCGCCAGCAGTACGGGACAATCAGATGGCTACACCTTC.

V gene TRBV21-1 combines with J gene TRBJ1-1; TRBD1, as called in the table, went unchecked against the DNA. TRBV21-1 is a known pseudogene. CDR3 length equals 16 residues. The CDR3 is CASSKDHREENTEAFF. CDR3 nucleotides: TGTGCCAGCAGCAAAGATCACAGGGAAGAGAACACTGAAGCTTTCTTT.

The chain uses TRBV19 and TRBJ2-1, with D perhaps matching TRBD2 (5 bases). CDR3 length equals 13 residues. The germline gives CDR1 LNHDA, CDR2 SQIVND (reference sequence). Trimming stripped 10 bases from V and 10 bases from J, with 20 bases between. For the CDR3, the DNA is TGTGCCACCACAGACCACGGACGGGGAGAGCAGTTCTTC. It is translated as CATTDHGRGEQFF.

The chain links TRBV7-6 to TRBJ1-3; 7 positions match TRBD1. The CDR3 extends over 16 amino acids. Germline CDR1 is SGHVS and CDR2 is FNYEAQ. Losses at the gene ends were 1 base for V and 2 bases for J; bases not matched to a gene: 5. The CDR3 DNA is TGTGCCAGCAGCTTAGAACCAGGGGGTGCTGGAAACACCATATATTTT. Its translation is CASSLEPGGAGNTIYF.

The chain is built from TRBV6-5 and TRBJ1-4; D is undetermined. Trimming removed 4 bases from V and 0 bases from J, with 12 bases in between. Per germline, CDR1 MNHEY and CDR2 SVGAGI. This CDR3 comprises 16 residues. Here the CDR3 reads CASSWSMTATNEKLFF. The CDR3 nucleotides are TGTGCCAGCAGTTGGAGTATGACCGCAACTAATGAAAAACTGTTTTTT.

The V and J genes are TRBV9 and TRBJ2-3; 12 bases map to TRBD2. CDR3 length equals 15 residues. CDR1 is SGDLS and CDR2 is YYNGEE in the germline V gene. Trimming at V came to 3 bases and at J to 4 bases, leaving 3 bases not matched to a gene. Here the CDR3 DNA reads TGTGCCAGCAGCGCTAGCGGGGGGGGCGCAGATACGCAGTATTTT. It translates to CASSASGGGADTQYF. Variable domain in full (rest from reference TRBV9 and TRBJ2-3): DSGVTQTPKHLITATGQRVTLRCSPRSGDLSVYWYQQSLDQGLQFLIQYYNGEERAKGNILERFSAQQFPDLHSELNLSSLELGDSALYFCASSASGGGADTQYFGPGTRLTVL.

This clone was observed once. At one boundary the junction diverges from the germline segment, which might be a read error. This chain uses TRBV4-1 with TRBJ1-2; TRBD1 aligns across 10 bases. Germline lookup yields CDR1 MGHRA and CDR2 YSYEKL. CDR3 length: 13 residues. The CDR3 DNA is TGCGCCAGCAGCCAAGGTCTGGGACAGGGGATCTCCTTC. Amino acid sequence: CASSQGLGQGISF.

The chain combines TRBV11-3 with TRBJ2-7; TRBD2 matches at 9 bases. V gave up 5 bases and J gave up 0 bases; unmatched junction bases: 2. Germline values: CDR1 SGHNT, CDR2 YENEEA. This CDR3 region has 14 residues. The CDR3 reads CASSPSGNSYEQYF. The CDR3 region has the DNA TGTGCCAGCAGCCCTAGCGGGAACTCCTACGAGCAGTACTTC.

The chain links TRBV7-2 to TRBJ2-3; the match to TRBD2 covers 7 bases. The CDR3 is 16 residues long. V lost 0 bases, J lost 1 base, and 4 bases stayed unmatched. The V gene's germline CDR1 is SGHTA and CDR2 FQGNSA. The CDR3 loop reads CASSLAALAGTDTQYF. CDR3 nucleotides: TGTGCCAGCAGCTTAGCCGCTCTAGCGGGCACAGATACGCAGTATTTT.

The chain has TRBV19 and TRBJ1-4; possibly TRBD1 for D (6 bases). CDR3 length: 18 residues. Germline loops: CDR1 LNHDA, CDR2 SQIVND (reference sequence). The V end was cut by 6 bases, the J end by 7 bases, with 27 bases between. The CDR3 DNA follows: TGTGCCAGTAGCACCACCCAGACAGGAGTCCCCTTTCGTGAAAAACTGTTTTTT. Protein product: CASSTTQTGVPFREKLFF.

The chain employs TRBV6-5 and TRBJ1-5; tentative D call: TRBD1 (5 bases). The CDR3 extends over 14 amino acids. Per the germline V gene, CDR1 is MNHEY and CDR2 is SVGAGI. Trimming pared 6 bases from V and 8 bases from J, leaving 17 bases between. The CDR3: CASRAGRSREPQHF. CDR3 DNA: TGTGCCAGCAGGGCTGGACGGTCCAGGGAGCCCCAGCATTTT.

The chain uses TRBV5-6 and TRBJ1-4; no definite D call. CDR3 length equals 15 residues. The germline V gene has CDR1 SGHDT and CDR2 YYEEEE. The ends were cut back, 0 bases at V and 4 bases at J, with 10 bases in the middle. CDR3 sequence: CASSLGQALNEKLFF. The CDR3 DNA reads TGTGCCAGCAGCTTGGGTCAGGCCCTTAATGAAAAACTGTTTTTT.

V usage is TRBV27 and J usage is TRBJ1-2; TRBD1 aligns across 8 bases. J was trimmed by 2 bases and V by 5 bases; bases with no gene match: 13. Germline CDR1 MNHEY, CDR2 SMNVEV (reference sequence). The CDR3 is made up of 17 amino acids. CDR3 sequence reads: CASSPSGQDAMNYGYTF. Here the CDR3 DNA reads TGTGCCAGCAGTCCCTCGGGACAGGACGCTATGAACTATGGCTACACCTTC.

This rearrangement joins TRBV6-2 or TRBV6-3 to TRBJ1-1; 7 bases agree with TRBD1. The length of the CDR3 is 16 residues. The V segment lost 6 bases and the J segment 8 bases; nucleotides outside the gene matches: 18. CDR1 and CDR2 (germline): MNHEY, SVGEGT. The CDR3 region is CASSLTGGGYLIEAFF. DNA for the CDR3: TGTGCCAGCAGCCTCACGGGAGGGGGCTATTTAATAGAAGCTTTCTTT.

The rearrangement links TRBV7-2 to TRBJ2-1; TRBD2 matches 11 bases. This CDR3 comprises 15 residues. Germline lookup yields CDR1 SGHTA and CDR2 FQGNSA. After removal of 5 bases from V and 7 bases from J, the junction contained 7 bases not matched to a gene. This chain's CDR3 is CASSPLAGAYNEQFF. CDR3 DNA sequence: TGTGCCAGCAGCCCACTAGCGGGAGCTTATAATGAGCAGTTCTTC.

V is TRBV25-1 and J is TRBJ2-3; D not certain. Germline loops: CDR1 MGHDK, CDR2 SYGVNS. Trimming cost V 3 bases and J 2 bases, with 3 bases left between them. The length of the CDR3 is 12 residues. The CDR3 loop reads CASSDNTDTQYF. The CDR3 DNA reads TGTGCCAGCAGTGACAACACAGATACGCAGTATTTT.

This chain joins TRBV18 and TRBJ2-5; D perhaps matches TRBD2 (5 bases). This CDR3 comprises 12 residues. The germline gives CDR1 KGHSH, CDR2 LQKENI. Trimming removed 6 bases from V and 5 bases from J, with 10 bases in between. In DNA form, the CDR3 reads TGTGCCAGCTCTCCGGGAAAGGAGACCCAGTACTTC. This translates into CASSPGKETQYF.

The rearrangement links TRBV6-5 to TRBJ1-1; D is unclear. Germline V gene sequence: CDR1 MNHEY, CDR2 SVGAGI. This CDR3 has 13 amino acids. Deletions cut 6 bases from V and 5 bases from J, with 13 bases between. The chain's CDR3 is CASRSDWATEAFF. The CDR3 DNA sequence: TGTGCCAGCAGGTCAGATTGGGCAACTGAAGCTTTCTTT.

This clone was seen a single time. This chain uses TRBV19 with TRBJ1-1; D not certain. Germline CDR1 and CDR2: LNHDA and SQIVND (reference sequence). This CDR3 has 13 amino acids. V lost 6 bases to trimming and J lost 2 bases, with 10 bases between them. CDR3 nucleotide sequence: TGTGCCAGTAGCCAGGATTCTAACACTGAAGCTTTCTTT. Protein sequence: CASSQDSNTEAFF.

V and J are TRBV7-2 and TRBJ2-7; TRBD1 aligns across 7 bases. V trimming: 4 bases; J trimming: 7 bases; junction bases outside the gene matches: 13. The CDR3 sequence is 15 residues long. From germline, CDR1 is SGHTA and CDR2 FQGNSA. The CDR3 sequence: CASSSWTGIPREQYF. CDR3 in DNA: TGTGCCAGCAGCTCGTGGACAGGAATTCCTAGGGAGCAGTACTTC.

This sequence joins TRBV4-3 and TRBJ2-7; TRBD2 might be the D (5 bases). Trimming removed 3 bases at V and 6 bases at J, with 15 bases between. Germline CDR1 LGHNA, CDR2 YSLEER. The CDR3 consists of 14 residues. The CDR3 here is CASSHLRTSSEQYF. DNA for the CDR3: TGCGCCAGCAGCCACCTCCGGACTTCATCCGAGCAGTACTTC.

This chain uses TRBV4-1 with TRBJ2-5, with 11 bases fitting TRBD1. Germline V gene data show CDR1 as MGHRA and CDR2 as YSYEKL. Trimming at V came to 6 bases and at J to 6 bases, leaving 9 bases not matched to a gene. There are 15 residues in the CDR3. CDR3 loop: CASSLPGQGGKTQYF. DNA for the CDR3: TGCGCCAGCAGTCTACCGGGACAGGGGGGGAAGACCCAGTACTTC.